These T cell receptor beta chains were read from a single sample in a study of shared clonotypes between healthy human individuals. TCRdb's table, derived via immunoSEQ multiplex PCR, lists solely in-frame clones and lacks some. Here the sample spans more than 500,000 clones, around 96% being singletons. Material: naive CD8+ T cells sorted from blood. The receptors were sampled from a woman in her twenties or thirties in good health. Each CDR3 is given with its conserved first and last residue. D genes are given only for firm matches. Expanded clones are given a class, and other clones once, few, many or no size at all.

d_call	clone_size	v_call	j_call	cdr3_nt	cdr3_aa
TRBD2	.	TRBV2	TRBJ2-7	TGTGCCAGCAGTGAATTTGCGGGAGGCGGCCACGAGCAGTACTTC	CASSEFAGGGHEQYF
.	few	TRBV27	TRBJ2-7	TGTGCCAGCAGTTTAAGGGAGCAGTACTTC	CASSLREQYF
.	.	TRBV28	TRBJ1-5	TGTGCCAGCAGTATAAATCAGCCCCAGCATTTT	CASSINQPQHF
.	.	TRBV19	TRBJ2-1	TGTGCCAGTAGTATGGGGACGGCTGCCTACAATGAGCAGTTCTTC	CASSMGTAAYNEQFF
.	.	TRBV28	TRBJ2-7	TGTGCCAGCAGTTTATCGAACAGGGTATCTATAAGCTACGAGCAGTACTTC	CASSLSNRVSISYEQYF
.	once	TRBV10-1	TRBJ2-7	TGCGCCACCTCCGAATGGGGTGCCGAGCAGTACTTC	CATSEWGAEQYF
.	.	TRBV27	TRBJ2-7	TGCGCGCAGAGGGCTAGTAACTACGAGCAGTACTTC	CAQRASNYEQYF
.	.	TRBV27	TRBJ1-5	TGTGCCAGCAGTTTATGGCTCGGTCAGCCCCAGCATTTT	CASSLWLGQPQHF
TRBD2	once	TRBV4-1	TRBJ2-3	TGCGCCAGCAGCCAAGATGCGGGAGGGTTCATTGATACGCAGTATTTT	CASSQDAGGFIDTQYF
TRBD1	.	TRBV28	TRBJ2-7	TGTGCCAGCAGTTTAGACAGGGGGTACGAGCAGTACTTC	CASSLDRGYEQYF
.	.	TRBV2	TRBJ2-7	TGTGCCAGCGCCACCCCGGGTCCCGGGGAGGTCCACGAGCAGTACTTC	CASATPGPGEVHEQYF
.	.	TRBV23-1	TRBJ2-7	TGCGCCAGCAGTCCCCCCTCTCTAGCAAACTACGAGCAGTACTTC	CASSPPSLANYEQYF
.	few	TRBV10-2	TRBJ2-7	TGCGCCAGCATGACGGGGCAGTCCTACGAGCAGTACTTC	CASMTGQSYEQYF
TRBD2	.	TRBV27	TRBJ2-5	TGTGCCAGCAGTTCAATGCCCGGGACTATTCCAGAGCAGTACTTC	CASSSMPGTIPEQYF
TRBD2	once	TRBV14	TRBJ2-1	TGTGCCAGCAGCCAATGGTCTAGCGGGCTAAATGAGCAGTTCTTC	CASSQWSSGLNEQFF
.	.	TRBV6-1	TRBJ1-1	TGTGGCTCAGAAGGGCAGGAGGAATTTGGCACTGAAGCTTTCTTT	CGSEGQEEFGTEAFF
.	.	TRBV27	TRBJ1-2	TGTGCCAGCAGTTTATCGCCGATAGGAGGGGGCTATGGCTACACCTTC	CASSLSPIGGGYGYTF
.	.	TRBV13	TRBJ2-5	TGTGCCAGCACTCGAGGCACGGGCCGGACCCAGTACTTC	CASTRGTGRTQYF
.	.	TRBV15	TRBJ2-5	TGTGCCACCAGCAGAGATCTTGGTGCGGGGGAGACCCAGTACTTC	CATSRDLGAGETQYF
.	.	TRBV21-1	TRBJ2-7	TGTGCCAGGGAACAGGGATTAAAATACGAGCAGTACTTC	CAREQGLKYEQYF
.	.	TRBV5-8	TRBJ1-5	TGTGCCAGCAGCTTTGGTCAGCCCCAGCATTTT	CASSFGQPQHF
TRBD2	.	TRBV5-1	TRBJ2-7	TGCGCCAGCAGCTTTACTAGCGGGCGAGCCTACGAGCAGTACTTC	CASSFTSGRAYEQYF
TRBD1	.	TRBV6-1	TRBJ2-7	TGTGCCAGCAGTGTCGACAGGGGCCGGTCCGGGAGCGAGCAGTACTTC	CASSVDRGRSGSEQYF
.	.	TRBV5-1	TRBJ2-7	TGCGCCAGCAGCTTAACTGACGCTCTCTCCTACGAGCAGTACTTC	CASSLTDALSYEQYF
TRBD1	once	TRBV6-5	TRBJ2-1	TGTGCCAGCGGACAGGGGGGCCACAATGAGCAGTTCTTC	CASGQGGHNEQFF
TRBD1	.	TRBV29-1	TRBJ2-7	TGCAGCGTGGTGGGGACAGACATCTACGAGCAGTACTTC	CSVVGTDIYEQYF
TRBD2	.	TRBV11-2	TRBJ2-3	TGTGCCAGCAGCCAAGAGGCGGCGGGAGAGATAAGATGGGCAGATACGCAGTATTTT	CASSQEAAGEIRWADTQYF
.	once	TRBV9	TRBJ2-3	TGTGCCAGCAGCGTAGAGAGTCGACGCGAGTCTAGCACAGATACGCAGTATTTT	CASSVESRRESSTDTQYF
.	.	TRBV5-4	TRBJ2-1	TGTGCCAGCAGCTTGATCAATGAGCAGTTCTTC	CASSLINEQFF
TRBD2	.	TRBV13	TRBJ2-7	TGTGCCAGCAGTTTTTACTCCGGGACTAGTAGCGAGCAGTACTTC	CASSFYSGTSSEQYF
.	.	TRBV6-5	TRBJ2-3	TGTGCCAGCAGTTACGGGGGAGCCTCAGATACGCAGTATTTT	CASSYGGASDTQYF
.	.	TRBV29-1	TRBJ2-7	TGCAGCGTCCTGACATACCAAGAGGTCGAGCAGTACTTC	CSVLTYQEVEQYF
.	.	TRBV28	TRBJ2-7	TGTGCCAGCAAGACCGTGCGGAGGGGGGCCTACGAGCAGTACTTC	CASKTVRRGAYEQYF
.	.	TRBV27	TRBJ1-2	TGTGCCAGCAGTCTACAGGTCGGGGATGGCTACACCTTC	CASSLQVGDGYTF
TRBD1	.	TRBV7-2	TRBJ1-5	TGTGCCAGCAGCTTAGGACAGGGGGCGCAGCCCCAGCATTTT	CASSLGQGAQPQHF